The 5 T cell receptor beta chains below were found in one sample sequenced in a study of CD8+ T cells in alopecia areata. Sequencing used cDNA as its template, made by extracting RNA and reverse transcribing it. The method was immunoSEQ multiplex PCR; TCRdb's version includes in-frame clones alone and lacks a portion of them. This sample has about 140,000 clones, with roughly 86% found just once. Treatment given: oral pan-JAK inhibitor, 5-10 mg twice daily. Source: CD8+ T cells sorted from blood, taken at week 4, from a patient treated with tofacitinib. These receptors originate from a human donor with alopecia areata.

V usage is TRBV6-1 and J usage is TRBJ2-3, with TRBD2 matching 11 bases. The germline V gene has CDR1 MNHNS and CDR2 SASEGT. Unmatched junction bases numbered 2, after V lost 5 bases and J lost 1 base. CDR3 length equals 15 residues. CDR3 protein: CASSQGLAGTDTQYF. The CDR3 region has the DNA TGTGCCAGCAGTCAGGGACTAGCGGGCACAGATACGCAGTATTTT.

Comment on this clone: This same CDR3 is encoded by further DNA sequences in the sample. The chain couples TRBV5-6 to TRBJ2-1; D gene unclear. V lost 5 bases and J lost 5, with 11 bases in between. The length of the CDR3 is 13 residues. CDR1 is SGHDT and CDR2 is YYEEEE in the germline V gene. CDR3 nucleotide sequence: TGTGCCAGCAGTCTAGGTAGCCACAATGAGCAGTTCTTC. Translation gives CASSLGSHNEQFF.

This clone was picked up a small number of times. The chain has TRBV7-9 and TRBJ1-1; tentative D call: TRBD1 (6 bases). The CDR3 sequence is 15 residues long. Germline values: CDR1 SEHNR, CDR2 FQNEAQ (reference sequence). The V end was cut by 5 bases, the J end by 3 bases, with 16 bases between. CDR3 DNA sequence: TGTGCCAGCAGCCCCCGGGAGGACAGCTACACTGAAGCTTTCTTT. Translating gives CASSPREDSYTEAFF.

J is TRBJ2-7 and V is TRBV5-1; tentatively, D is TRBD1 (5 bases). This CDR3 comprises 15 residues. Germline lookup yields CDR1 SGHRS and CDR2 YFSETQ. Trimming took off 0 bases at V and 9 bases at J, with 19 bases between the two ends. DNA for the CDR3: TGCGCCAGCAGCTTGGGGGGCTCATCTGGTGGCGGGCAGTACTTC. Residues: CASSLGGSSGGGQYF. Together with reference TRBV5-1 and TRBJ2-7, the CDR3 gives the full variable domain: KAGVTQTPRYLIKTRGQQVTLSCSPISGHRSVSWYQQTPGQGLQFLFEYFSETQRNKGNFPGRFSGRQFSNSRSEMNVSTLELGDSALYLCASSLGGSSGGGQYFGPGTRLTVT.

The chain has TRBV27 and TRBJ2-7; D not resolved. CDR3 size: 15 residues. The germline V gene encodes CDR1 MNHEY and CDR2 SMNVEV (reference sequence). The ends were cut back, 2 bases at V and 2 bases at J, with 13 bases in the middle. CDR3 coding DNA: TGTGCCAGCAGTTTACAGTCAGGAAGCCCCTACGAGCAGTACTTC. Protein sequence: CASSLQSGSPYEQYF.